The next 14 T cell receptor beta chains were all read from a single sample in a study of shared clonotypes between healthy human individuals. Profiled with immunoSEQ multiplex PCR; TCRdb holds only in-frame clones, not every one. Among 550,000 to 800,000 clones, around 72% were seen once, and the ten largest hold more than 1.5%. The source material was memory CD4+ T cells sorted from blood. Subset: CD45RA-negative fraction. The receptors shown here come from a woman aged 25 to 39 in good health.

The chain is built from TRBV19 and TRBJ1-4, with D unclear. The V gene lost 7 bases and the J gene lost 7 bases, with 22 bases spanning the gap. Per the germline V gene, CDR1 is LNHDA and CDR2 is SQIVND (reference sequence). This CDR3 comprises 16 residues. The CDR3: CASNPLPGFRREKLFF. The CDR3 DNA sequence: TGTGCCAGTAACCCACTTCCGGGGTTCAGACGTGAAAAACTGTTTTTT. Filled out from reference TRBV19 and TRBJ1-4, the complete variable domain reads DGGITQSPKYLFRKEGQNVTLSCEQNLNHDAMYWYRQDPGQGLRLIYYSQIVNDFQKGDIAEGYSVSREKKESFPLTVTSAQKNPTAFYLCASNPLPGFRREKLFFGSGTQLSVL.

This clone has a handful of counts. The CDR3 DNA is TGTGCCAGCAGTTTCGACAGGGGGGAGGCTGAAGCTTTCTTT. Translated: CASSFDRGEAEAFF. The rearrangement uses TRBV6-5 and TRBJ1-1; 9 bases map to TRBD1. Per the germline V gene, CDR1 is MNHEY and CDR2 is SVGAGI. This CDR3 has 14 amino acids. Germline trimming cut 4 bases from V and 6 bases from J; bases unmatched to any gene: 6.

This clone was seen only a few times. The same CDR3 also results from other DNA sequences found in this sample. CDR3 sequence (DNA): TGCAGCGTTGTAGGTCTGGACGACCAAGAGACCCAGTACTTC. Translating it yields CSVVGLDDQETQYF. The V call is TRBV29-1, the J call TRBJ2-5; no firm D call. This CDR3 has 14 residues. Germline V gene data show CDR1 as SQVTM and CDR2 as ANQGSEA. V was cut by 4 bases and J by 0 bases, with 12 bases left in between.

The genes are TRBV28 and TRBJ2-5; D is possibly TRBD1 or TRBD2 (7 bases each). CDR3 length: 16 amino acids. The germline V gene has CDR1 MDHEN and CDR2 SYDVKM. Trimming pared 4 bases from V and 3 bases from J, leaving 18 bases between. DNA for the CDR3: TGTGCCAGCAGTTACCCCTGGGAGGGACAGAAAGAGACCCAGTACTTC. Translated: CASSYPWEGQKETQYF. Complete variable domain (other parts from reference TRBV28 and TRBJ2-5): DVKVTQSSRYLVKRTGEKVFLECVQDMDHENMFWYRQDPGLGLRLIYFSYDVKMKEKGDIPEGYSVSREKKERFSLILESASTNQTSMYLCASSYPWEGQKETQYFGPGTRLLVL.

V is TRBV5-1 and J is TRBJ2-7; D may correspond to TRBD1 or TRBD2 (7 bases each). CDR3 length: 16 residues. V was shortened by 2 bases and J by 5 bases, with 20 bases between the two germline ends. Germline CDR1 and CDR2: SGHRS and YFSETQ. In DNA, the CDR3 is TGCGCCAGCAGCTTCCGACAGGGAGGGACACTCGACGAGCAGTACTTC. Translating gives CASSFRQGGTLDEQYF.

The chain uses TRBV11-3 and TRBJ2-1, with 9 bases identical to TRBD1. CDR3 size: 15 residues. Unmatched junction bases numbered 9, after V lost 8 bases and J lost 4 bases. Germline CDR1 SGHNT, CDR2 YENEEA. DNA of the CDR3: TGTGCCAGCGCAAAGGCGGGACAGGGATACAATGAGCAGTTCTTC. This codes for CASAKAGQGYNEQFF.

The J gene is TRBJ1-5, the V gene TRBV2; D is ambiguous. There are 13 residues in the CDR3. V shed 3 bases and J shed 4 bases, with 7 bases lying between them. CDR1 and CDR2 (germline): SNHLY, FYNNEI. The CDR3 here is CASSDERNQPQHF. The CDR3 DNA reads TGTGCCAGCAGTGACGAGAGAAATCAGCCCCAGCATTTT.

The rearrangement uses TRBV6-5 and TRBJ2-1, with TRBD2 as a possible D gene (6 bases). V gave up 6 bases and J gave up 0 bases, with 9 bases separating them. Per germline, CDR1 MNHEY and CDR2 SVGAGI. The CDR3 has 14 amino acids. As DNA, the CDR3 is TGTGCCAGCAGGGACTATAGCTCCTACAATGAGCAGTTCTTC. Translation: CASRDYSSYNEQFF.

The J gene is TRBJ1-3, the V gene TRBV30; D is perhaps TRBD1 (5 bases). Germline V lookup: CDR1 GTSNPN, CDR2 SVGIG (reference sequence). The V end was cut by 3 bases, the J end by 1 base, with 10 bases between. The CDR3 length is 14 residues. Here the CDR3 reads CAWRAGFSGNTIYF. The CDR3 nucleotides are TGTGCCTGGAGAGCAGGGTTTTCTGGAAACACCATATATTTT.

V gene TRBV19 combines with J gene TRBJ2-3; 7 nucleotides agree with TRBD1. Germline-derived CDR1 and CDR2 are LNHDA and SQIVND (reference sequence). The CDR3 contains 14 residues. Germline trimming cut 4 bases from V and 2 bases from J; bases unmatched to any gene: 3. CDR3: CASSKTGHTDTQYF. The CDR3 nucleotides are TGTGCCAGTAGTAAGACAGGGCACACAGATACGCAGTATTTT.

The gene calls are TRBV28 and TRBJ2-5; tentative D call: TRBD1 (6 bases). V was trimmed by 4 bases and J by 3 bases, leaving 21 bases between them. In germline, CDR1 is MDHEN, CDR2 SYDVKM. This CDR3 comprises 17 residues. The CDR3 sequence: CASSSPAAGAVEETQYF. The CDR3 DNA reads TGTGCCAGCAGTTCACCGGCGGCAGGGGCTGTGGAAGAGACCCAGTACTTC.

The V and J genes are TRBV2 and TRBJ1-1; D unclear. The CDR3 extends over 11 amino acids. The germline CDR1 and CDR2 sequences are SNHLY and FYNNEI. V was cut by 6 bases and J by 10 bases, with 12 bases left in between. The CDR3 bases are TGTGCCAGCAGCCCATTGAGTCGAGCTTTCTTT. The encoded protein is CASSPLSRAFF. The whole variable domain, remainder taken from reference TRBV2 and TRBJ1-1, is EPEVTQTPSHQVTQMGQEVILRCVPISNHLYFYWYRQILGQKVEFLVSFYNNEISEKSEIFDDQFSVERPDGSNFTLKIRSTKLEDSAMYFCASSPLSRAFFGQGTRLTVV.

This clone has just one count. V is TRBV4-2 and J is TRBJ2-2; 11 bases are shared with TRBD2. V dropped 3 bases and J dropped 4; count of bases not matched to a gene: 7. The CDR3 consists of 17 residues. Germline V gene sequence: CDR1 LGHNA, CDR2 YNFKEQ. CDR3 nucleotide sequence: TGTGCCAGCAGCCAGGGTGGACTAGCGGGCCTCACCGGGGAGCTGTTTTTT. It specifies CASSQGGLAGLTGELFF.

V gene TRBV9 combines with J gene TRBJ1-3; D not resolved. There are 15 residues in the CDR3. Trimming cost V 4 bases and J 3 bases, with 14 bases left between them. Germline CDR1 and CDR2: SGDLS and YYNGEE. In DNA form, the CDR3 reads TGTGCCAGCAGCTCAAACTGGGGTGGTGGAAACACCATATATTTT. Its protein is CASSSNWGGGNTIYF.